This T cell receptor (beta chain) was sequenced during a study of blood T cells in healthy people across ages. Findings and limits, study-wide: TCR beta diversity per million T cells fell roughly linearly with age.

Through a sample-barcoded 5' primer and a J-beta primer mix, a second PCR was run for about 7 to 12 cycles. A template-switch adaptor containing 12 random nucleotides labeled each cDNA molecule. TCRdb independently ran MiXCR on the 5' RACE reads; one entry per CDR3 protein. This sample yields about 1.6 million distinct CDR3 sequences, of which almost 35% are seen a single time; approximately 10% belongs to the top ten. This clonotype came up a few times. Its antigen is currently unknown. In germline, CDR1 is ENHRY, CDR2 SYGVKD. The CDR3 extends over 15 amino acids. The V end lost 5 bases, the J end lost 1 base, and 12 bases lay between the germline ends.

The receptor's source is a woman under 40 in good health. Sample: blood. This chain uses TRBV10-3 with TRBJ1-5; a weak D match, TRBD1 (6 bases). The chain's CDR3 is CAISPADRSNQPQHF. The CDR3 bases are TGTGCCATCAGTCCGGCCGACAGGAGCAATCAGCCCCAGCATTTT.